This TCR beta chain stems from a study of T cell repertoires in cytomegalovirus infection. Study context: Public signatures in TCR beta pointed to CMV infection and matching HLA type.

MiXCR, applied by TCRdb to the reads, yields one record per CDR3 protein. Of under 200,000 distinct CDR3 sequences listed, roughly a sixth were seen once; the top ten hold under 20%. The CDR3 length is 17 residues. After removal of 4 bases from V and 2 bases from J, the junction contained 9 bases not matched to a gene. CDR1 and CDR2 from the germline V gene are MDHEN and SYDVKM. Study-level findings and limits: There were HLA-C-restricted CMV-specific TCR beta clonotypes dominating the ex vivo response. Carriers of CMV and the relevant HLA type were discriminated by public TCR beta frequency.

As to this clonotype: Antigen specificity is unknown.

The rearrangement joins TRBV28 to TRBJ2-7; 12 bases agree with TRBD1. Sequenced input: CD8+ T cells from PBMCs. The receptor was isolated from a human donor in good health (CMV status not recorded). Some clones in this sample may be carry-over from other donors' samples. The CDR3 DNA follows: TGTGCCAGCAGTTCCCGGGACAGGGGGCAGTCGGCCTACGAGCAGTACTTC. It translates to CASSSRDRGQSAYEQYF.